The entry below gives a single T cell receptor (beta chain) sequence along with its context. As yet, its antigen is unknown. These data belong to a study of Ad26.COV2.S vaccination and SARS-CoV-2 variants. Whole-study results and caveats: It was vaccine recipients, not placebo recipients, who had the higher spike-specific TCR breadth.

Clones were sequenced by immunoSEQ multiplex PCR, and TCRdb holds only the in-frame ones, with some missing. There are around 320,000 clones in the sample; about 82% occur only once, and approximately 2.1% lies in the top ten. The treatment is: 15 to 20 received Ad26.COV2.S at low or high dose, single or two shots; 5 received placebo; per-sample allocation not given. Day 63 following the first vaccine or placebo injection was when the samples were taken. An adult donor aged 18-55 years was enrolled in Boston. This vaccine is an Ad26 vector that expresses the Wuhan-strain SARS-CoV-2 spike. CDR1 and CDR2 from the germline V gene are SGHAT and FQNNGV. V was clipped by 3 bases and J by 6 bases; unmatched bases: 7. CDR3 length equals 15 residues.

The source material was peripheral blood, sampled in a trial of Ad26.COV2.S vaccine versus placebo. This TCR derives from a person between 18 and 59 years old who received the Ad26.COV2.S COVID-19 vaccine or a placebo. V and J are TRBV11-2 and TRBJ2-1, with 8 bases identical to TRBD1. The CDR3 DNA follows: TGTGCCAGCAGCTTTGACAGGGGTAATATCAATGAGCAGTTCTTC. This encodes CASSFDRGNINEQFF.